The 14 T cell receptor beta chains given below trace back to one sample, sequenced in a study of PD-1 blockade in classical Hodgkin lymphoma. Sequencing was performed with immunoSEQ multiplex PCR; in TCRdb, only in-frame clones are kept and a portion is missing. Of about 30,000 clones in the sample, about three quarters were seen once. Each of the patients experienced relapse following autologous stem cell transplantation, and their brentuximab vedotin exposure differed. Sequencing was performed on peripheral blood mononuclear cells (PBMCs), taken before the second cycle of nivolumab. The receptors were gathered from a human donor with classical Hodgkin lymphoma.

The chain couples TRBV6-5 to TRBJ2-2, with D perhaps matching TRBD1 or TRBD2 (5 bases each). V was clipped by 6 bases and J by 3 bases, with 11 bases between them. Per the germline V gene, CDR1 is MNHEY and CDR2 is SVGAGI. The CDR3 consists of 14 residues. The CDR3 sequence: CASSPVGDTGELFF. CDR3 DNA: TGTGCCAGCAGCCCCGTGGGGGACACCGGGGAGCTGTTTTTT.

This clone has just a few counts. The CDR3 sequence: CASSHSGTGNLETQYF. The CDR3 DNA follows: TGTGCCAGCTCACATTCCGGGACAGGGAACCTAGAGACCCAGTACTTC. The chain is built from TRBV18 and TRBJ2-5; 9 positions agree with TRBD1. Germline V gives CDR1 KGHSH, CDR2 LQKENI. This CDR3 spans 16 amino acids. J gave up 4 bases and V 4 bases, and 10 bases lay outside the gene matches.

Here the CDR3 reads CASSEAWRQGHEKLFF. Written as DNA, the CDR3 is TGTGCCAGCAGTGAAGCTTGGCGACAGGGACATGAAAAACTGTTTTTT. V usage is TRBV6-1 and J usage is TRBJ1-4; 7 nucleotides match TRBD1. CDR1 is MNHNS, CDR2 SASEGT, per germline. The CDR3 spans 16 residues. The V gene end was trimmed by 0 bases and the J gene end by 6 bases; junction bases not matched to a gene: 7.

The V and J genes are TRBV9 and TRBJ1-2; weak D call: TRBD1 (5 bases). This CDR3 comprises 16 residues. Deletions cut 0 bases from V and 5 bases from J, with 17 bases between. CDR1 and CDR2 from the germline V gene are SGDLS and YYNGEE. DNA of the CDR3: TGTGCCAGCAGCGTAGAGGGTCGGGGGAGAGGGTATGGCTACACCTTC. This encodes CASSVEGRGRGYGYTF.

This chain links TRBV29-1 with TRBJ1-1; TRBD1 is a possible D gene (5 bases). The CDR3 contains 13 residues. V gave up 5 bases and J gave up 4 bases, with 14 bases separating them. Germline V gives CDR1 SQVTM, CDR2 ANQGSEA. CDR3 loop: CSVNRIGSTEAFF. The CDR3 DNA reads TGCAGCGTTAACAGGATCGGGAGCACTGAAGCTTTCTTT.

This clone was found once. The CDR3 region is CASSLEVNYGYTF. The DNA for the CDR3 is TGTGCCAGCAGCTTGGAGGTAAACTATGGCTACACCTTC. The chain joins TRBV5-4 to TRBJ1-2; D remains unclear. Trimming stripped 0 bases from V and 2 bases from J, with 5 bases between. The germline V gene has CDR1 SGHNT and CDR2 YYREEE (reference sequence). The CDR3 extends over 13 amino acids.

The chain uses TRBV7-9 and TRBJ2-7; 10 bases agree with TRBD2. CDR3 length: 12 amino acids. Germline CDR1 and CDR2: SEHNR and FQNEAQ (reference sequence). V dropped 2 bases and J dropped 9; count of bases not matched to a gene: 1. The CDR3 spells CASSLTSGMQYF. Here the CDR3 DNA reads TGTGCCAGCAGCTTAACTAGCGGGATGCAGTACTTC.

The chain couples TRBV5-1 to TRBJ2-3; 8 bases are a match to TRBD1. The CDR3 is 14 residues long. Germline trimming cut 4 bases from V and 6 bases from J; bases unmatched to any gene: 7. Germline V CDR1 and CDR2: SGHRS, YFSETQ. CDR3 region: CASSPRGPVDTQYF. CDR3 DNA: TGCGCCAGCAGCCCCAGGGGGCCGGTGGATACGCAGTATTTT.

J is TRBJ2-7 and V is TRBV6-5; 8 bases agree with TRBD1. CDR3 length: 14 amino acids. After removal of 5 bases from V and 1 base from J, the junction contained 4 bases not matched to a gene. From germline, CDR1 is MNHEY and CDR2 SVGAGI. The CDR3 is CASSPGQVSYEQYF. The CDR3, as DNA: TGTGCCAGCAGTCCGGGACAGGTATCCTACGAGCAGTACTTC.

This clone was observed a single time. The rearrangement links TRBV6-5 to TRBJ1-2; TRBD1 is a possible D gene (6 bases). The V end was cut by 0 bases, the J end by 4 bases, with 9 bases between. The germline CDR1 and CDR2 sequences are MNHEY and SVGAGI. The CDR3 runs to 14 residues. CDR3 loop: CASSYSGRGYGYTF. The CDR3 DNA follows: TGTGCCAGCAGTTACTCGGGCAGGGGCTATGGCTACACCTTC.

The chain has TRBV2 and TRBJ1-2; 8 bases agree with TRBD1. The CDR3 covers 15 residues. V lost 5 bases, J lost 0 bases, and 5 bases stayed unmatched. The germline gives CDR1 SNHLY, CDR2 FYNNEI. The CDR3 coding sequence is TGTGCCAGCAGTAGGGACAGGACTACTAACTATGGCTACACCTTC. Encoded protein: CASSRDRTTNYGYTF.

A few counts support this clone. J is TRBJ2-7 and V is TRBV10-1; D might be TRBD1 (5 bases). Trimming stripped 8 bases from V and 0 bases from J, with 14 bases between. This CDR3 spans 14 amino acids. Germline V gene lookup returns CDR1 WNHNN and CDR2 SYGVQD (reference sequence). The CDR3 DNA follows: TGCGCCAGCGGGTCAAATCAGGGCTCCTACGAGCAGTACTTC. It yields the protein CASGSNQGSYEQYF.

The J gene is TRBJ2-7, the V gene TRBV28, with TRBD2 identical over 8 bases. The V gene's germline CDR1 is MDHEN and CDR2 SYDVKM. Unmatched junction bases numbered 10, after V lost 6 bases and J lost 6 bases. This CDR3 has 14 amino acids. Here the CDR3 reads CASRPAGGAVEQYF. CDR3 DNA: TGTGCCAGCAGGCCGGCGGGGGGAGCTGTCGAGCAGTACTTC.

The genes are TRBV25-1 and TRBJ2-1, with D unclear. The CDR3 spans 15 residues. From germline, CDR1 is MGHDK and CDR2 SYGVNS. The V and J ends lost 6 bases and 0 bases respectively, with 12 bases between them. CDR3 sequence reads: CASSSYSSSYNEQFF. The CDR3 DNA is TGTGCCAGCAGCTCTTACAGTAGCTCCTACAATGAGCAGTTCTTC.